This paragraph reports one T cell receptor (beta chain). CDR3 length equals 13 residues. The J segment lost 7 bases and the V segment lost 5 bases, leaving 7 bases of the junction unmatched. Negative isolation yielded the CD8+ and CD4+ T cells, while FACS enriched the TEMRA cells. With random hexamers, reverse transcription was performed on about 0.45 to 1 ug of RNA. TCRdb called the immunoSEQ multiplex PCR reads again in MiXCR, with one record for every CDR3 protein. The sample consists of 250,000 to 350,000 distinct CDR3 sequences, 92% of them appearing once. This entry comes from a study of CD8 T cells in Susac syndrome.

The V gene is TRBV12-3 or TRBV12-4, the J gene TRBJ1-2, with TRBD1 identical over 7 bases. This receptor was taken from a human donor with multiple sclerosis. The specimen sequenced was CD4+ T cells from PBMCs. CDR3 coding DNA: TGTGCCAGCAGTCTTACAGGGGTTAGTGGCTACACCTTC. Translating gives CASSLTGVSGYTF.